The subject of this entry is one T cell receptor beta chain. The antigen this receptor binds is unknown. No base quality values were provided; no much bigger clone lies one nucleotide off. The data originate from a study of shared clonotypes between healthy human individuals (dated by TCRdb to 2020 to 2022). Regarding the complete study: The cohort included a few men and a couple of women between 18 and 49 years of age. For each donor, CD4 naive and CD4 memory were each run on three plates, CD8 naive on two plates, and CD8 memory on one plate. The study deeply sequenced blood TCR repertoires of about 5 healthy adults to estimate repertoire size and the extent of clonotype sharing between individuals. Libraries were prepared and TCR repertoires were sequenced by different laboratories using diverse techniques, in order to increase sequencing depth and limit assay-specific biases. Per donor, leukapheresis produced somewhere between about 0.94 and 9 billion PBMCs.

From cysteine to phenylalanine, the CDR3 is 14 amino acids long. Only the CDR3 DNA stays, 42 bases, in frame from base 1. The germline V gene sets CDR1 to MNHEY and CDR2 to SVGAGI. Trimming removed 6 bases from V and 4 bases from J; the gene matches leave 4 bases unexplained. For the CD8 naive samples, CD45RO-negative cells were positively selected for CCR7, yielding a CD45RA+CCR7+ population from which TemRA cells were excluded. Donors were healthy HIV-negative adults with no recently reported acute infections or vaccinations. Every donor was a Caucasian adult residing in Nashville, Tennessee, USA. After blood collection by leukapheresis, PBMCs were isolated using Ficoll-Histopaque density gradient centrifugation and then cryopreserved in the vapor phase of liquid nitrogen. Purity and quantity of every magnetically sorted T cell population were checked by analytical flow cytometry. Genomic DNA was isolated from each sorted fraction and quantified by UV absorbance on a Nanodrop 2000c.

The full study reports these points: Clonotypes shared by all four sorted-subset donors showed higher generation probabilities than non-shared clonotypes. Even with the large sequencing depth, rarefaction of the sorted-subset datasets indicated that sequencing was incomplete. Sampling was restricted to blood, and TCR repertoires in tissues likely differ from the TCR repertoires found in blood. Based on pairwise subsampling, the degree of clonotype sharing among donors was expected to be affected by sequencing depth. Estimated clonotype richness was generally larger for naive than for memory subsets. The small number of donors limited the genetic and exposure-history diversity represented. Roughly 5% of naive CD4, around 4% of naive CD8, 2.3% of memory CD4, and approximately 0.4% of memory CD8 clonotypes were shared across several donors.

TCR CDR3 regions were amplified from genomic DNA by multiplex PCR using the deep immunoSEQ assay. Extracted genomic DNA from each cell subset was distributed evenly across all wells of several immunoSEQ 96-well plates, and each plate was treated as a replicate. For sorted subsets, approximately 210 ng genomic DNA, equal to some 28,000 T cell genomes, was loaded into each replicate PCR. The purified libraries were quantified using a Qubit 3.0 fluorometer, sized with a Bioanalyzer 2100, and then quantified again using the KAPA Library Quantification kit. Every immunoSEQ 96-well plate was sequenced on a dedicated single-read 150-cycle Illumina NextSeq 550 flow cell. The authors' analysis ran thus. Because the immunoSEQ output held only junctional sequences and lacked quality scores, the filtering could not match the filtering applied to full-length reads. To assign V/J genes and CDR3, sequences were annotated using PyIR, a Python wrapper for IgBLAST v1.9, with IMGT germline references. Reads with weak V/J assignments (E-value above 1e-6), missing CDR3, stop codons, out-of-frame junctions, or ambiguous translated residues were removed. V3J clonotypes were defined as sequences sharing the same inferred V gene, J gene, and CDR3 amino acid sequence. To compute the percentage overlap between repertoires, the number of shared unique clonotypes was divided by the size of the smaller repertoire. Richness of each repertoire was evaluated using RTK rarefaction, the Chao1 estimator, and Recon v2.1 estimates of unobserved clonotypes. Generation probabilities for all TCRbeta clonotypes obtained by the gDNA method from a handful of donors were computed using OLGA. TCRdb re-hosts the immuneACCESS table, in-frame sequences only. Its copies lack some clones; in the studies checked, an unresolved V gene accounts for under half of them, and the cause for the rest is not known. V, J and clone size were drawn from that table, and D and trimming were deduced from the DNA. The sample profile shows under 2,000,000 clones; about 94% of them were found once. The ten largest make up 1% to 1.5% of the sample.

Sequencing was performed on naive CD8+ T cells sorted from blood. The cell subset or site label of this sample denotes: CD45RA+CCR7+. This sequence originates from a man between 18 and 35 years old in good health. The V and J segments used are TRBV6-5 and TRBJ2-1; 9 central nucleotides agree with TRBD2. The DNA sequence is as follows: TGTGCCAGCAGCGGGCGGGGGGGGTACAATGAGCAGTTCTTC. It translates to CASSGRGGYNEQFF.